This TCR beta chain was captured by sequencing in a study of T cell changes during pregnancy in multiple sclerosis (dated by TCRdb to about 2019). In the study overall: Changes in the T cell repertoire over the course of pregnancy were examined in this study in women with multiple sclerosis.

This clone was picked up a small number of times. The clone's antigen remains unknown. No base qualities exist here, and no much larger clone lies one base off it. Library prep was done by the immunoSEQ multiplex PCR assay. Imported from immuneACCESS, the table was reduced by TCRdb to in-frame sequences with V and J called. These copies leave out some clones; in studies compared against another copy, an unresolved V gene accounts for under half, and the cause of the remainder is not known. This sample lists roughly 32,000 clones; roughly 89% were detected once. The ten biggest clones cover about 3.8% of the sample. Counted from cysteine to phenylalanine, this CDR3 has 16 amino acids. The DNA shown is the 48-base CDR3, in frame from base 1. The junction shows trimming of 0 bases on V and 7 bases on J, and the gene matches do not reach 3 bases of it. CDR1 and CDR2 are drawn from the germline V gene: MRHNA, SNTAGT.

This TCR was sampled from a female donor with multiple sclerosis, enrolled in a pregnancy study. The sequence joins TRBV6-4 to TRBJ2-1, with TRBD2 identical over 13 junction bases. The sequenced sample was CD8+ T cells from peripheral blood mononuclear cells, obtained in the third trimester of pregnancy. Read as DNA, the sequence is TGTGCCAGCAGTGACTCAACTAGCGGGGGGGGGAATGAGCAGTTCTTC. It translates to CASSDSTSGGGNEQFF.